This TCR beta chain comes out of a study of T-cell memory formation after mild COVID-19. Study-level background: For the most part, TCR clusters were specific to one donor.

About this clonotype: Its antigen is not identified.

The germline V gene encodes CDR1 SQVTM and CDR2 ANQGSEA. The CDR3 is 14 residues long. Trimming stripped 8 bases from V and 0 bases from J, with 14 bases between. Researchers used 5'RACE with constant-segment primers to make TCR alpha and TCR beta cDNA libraries that carry sample barcodes and UMIs. TCRdb reanalysed the 5' RACE reads using MiXCR and keeps one entry per CDR3 protein. The sample contains more than 120,000 distinct CDR3 sequences, under 25% of which appear only once. Study results and caveats: CM and EM subsets held most contracting CD4+ clones; EMRA held CD8+ ones. SARS-CoV-2 specificity of second-wave clones peaking day 37 was unconfirmed.

The receptor was derived from an adult woman who had mild COVID-19 (a few samples of this study predate the infection). Cell type and time point are not known. The genes are TRBV29-1 and TRBJ1-5; maybe TRBD1 (6 bases). The sample was PBMCs or a T cell subset sorted from them (not recorded which). The DNA for the CDR3 is TGCAGCTTCACCGGGACAAATAGCAATCAGCCCCAGCATTTT. Translating gives CSFTGTNSNQPQHF.